Presented here are 9 T cell receptor beta chains from one specimen sequenced in a study of T-cell memory formation after mild COVID-19. TCRdb reanalysed the 5' RACE reads using MiXCR and keeps one entry per CDR3 protein. The sample yields some 68,000 distinct CDR3 sequences, 16% seen once. Material: PBMCs or a T cell subset sorted from them (not recorded which). These receptors were taken from an adult woman who had mild COVID-19 (a few samples of this study predate the infection). Cell type and time point are not known.

Only a few counts were recorded for this clonotype. The rearrangement links TRBV4-1 to TRBJ2-1; 13 nucleotides agree with TRBD2. The CDR3 totals 19 residues. V lost 0 bases and J lost 5; bases outside the gene matches: 10. From germline, CDR1 is MGHRA and CDR2 YSYEKL. CDR3 in amino acids: CASSQEYWTSGSIHNEQFF. The CDR3 DNA is TGCGCCAGCAGCCAAGAATATTGGACTAGCGGGAGTATCCACAATGAGCAGTTCTTC.

As DNA, the CDR3 is TGTGCCAGCAGCTCCGGACTAGCGTCGAGCAATGAGCAGTTCTTC. Protein product: CASSSGLASSNEQFF. The V gene is TRBV13, the J gene TRBJ2-1; 9 positions match TRBD2. Trimming cost V 4 bases and J 6 bases; bases outside gene matches: 7. CDR3 length: 15 amino acids. Germline V gene lookup returns CDR1 PRHDT and CDR2 FYEKMQ (reference sequence).

This chain uses TRBV24-1 with TRBJ2-7, with TRBD1 identical over 7 bases. This CDR3 region has 13 residues. The trim removed 5 bases at V and 9 bases at J, leaving 9 bases unmatched. CDR1 is KGHDR, CDR2 SFDVKD, per germline. For the CDR3, the DNA is TGTGCCACCAGTGCTGGACAGGCATCGGGGCAGTACTTC. It encodes CATSAGQASGQYF.

This clonotype has only a few counts. CDR3 sequence reads: CASSFSNTGELFF. For the CDR3, the DNA is TGTGCCAGCAGTTTCTCGAACACCGGGGAGCTGTTTTTT. This chain uses TRBV6-5 with TRBJ2-2; D is unresolved. CDR3 length equals 13 residues. Germline assignment: CDR1 MNHEY and CDR2 SVGAGI. Between the trimmed V and J ends, which lost 4 bases and 0 bases, there was a span of 3 bases.

J is TRBJ2-7 and V is TRBV7-9; D might be TRBD2 (5 bases). Germline V gene lookup returns CDR1 SEHNR and CDR2 FQNEAQ (reference sequence). The CDR3 spans 13 residues. Trimming stripped 5 bases from V and 6 bases from J, with 14 bases between. Here the CDR3 DNA reads TGTGCCAGCAGCCCACCTCTACGGGGCGAGCAGTACTTC. Its translation: CASSPPLRGEQYF.

The chain employs TRBV11-3 and TRBJ2-1; D is unresolved. Germline V gene data show CDR1 as SGHNT and CDR2 as YENEEA. Trimming removed 1 base from V and 0 bases from J, with 7 bases in between. The CDR3 length is 15 residues. The CDR3 spells CASSLGRPSYNEQFF. CDR3 coding DNA: TGTGCCAGCAGCTTAGGGCGCCCCTCCTACAATGAGCAGTTCTTC.

The chain uses TRBV10-3 and TRBJ2-3; 13 bases line up with TRBD2. The CDR3 covers 17 residues. Trimming took 10 bases from V and 2 from J; bases not matched to a gene: 12. Germline V gives CDR1 ENHRY, CDR2 SYGVKD. The CDR3 nucleotides are TGTGCCACCCGACTAGCGGGGGGCCCGATGGTCACAGATACGCAGTATTTT. Protein sequence: CATRLAGGPMVTDTQYF.

The chain joins TRBV4-1 to TRBJ2-1; TRBD2 is a possible D gene (6 bases). V was shortened by 2 bases and J by 7 bases, with 24 bases between the two germline ends. The CDR3 length is 18 residues. Looked up from germline, CDR1 is MGHRA and CDR2 is YSYEKL. The chain's CDR3 is CASSQRVEGSFAMNEQFF. The CDR3 DNA follows: TGCGCCAGCAGCCAAAGGGTGGAGGGTAGCTTCGCTATGAATGAGCAGTTCTTC.

The chain combines TRBV6-6 with TRBJ1-1, with D possibly TRBD1 on 6 matching bases. Between the trimmed V and J ends, which lost 0 bases and 4 bases, there was a span of 15 bases. Germline V gene sequence: CDR1 MNHNY, CDR2 SVGAGI (reference sequence). The length of the CDR3 is 16 residues. The CDR3 nucleotides read TGTGCCAGCAGTTACTCGGCATGGGGGCCTGGCACTGAAGCTTTCTTT. This encodes CASSYSAWGPGTEAFF.